The 24 T cell receptor beta chains below come from one sample, sequenced in a study of cytomegalovirus exposure and HLA in healthy donors. PCR primers comprised 60 Vbeta and 13 Jbeta primers. The assay was immunoSEQ multiplex PCR, and TCRdb's table has in-frame clones only and misses some. The table has around 200,000 clones, about 74% seen once. The material sequenced was PBMCs. The source of these receptors is a man in his forties in good health and CMV-seronegative.

J is TRBJ2-1 and V is TRBV2, with a tentative D call TRBD2 (5 bases). Trimming removed 7 bases from V and 10 bases from J, with 11 bases in between. This CDR3 spans 11 amino acids. Germline assignment: CDR1 SNHLY and CDR2 FYNNEI. The CDR3 DNA reads TGTGCCAGCACTAAGTCGGGAGAGCAGTTCTTC. This encodes CASTKSGEQFF.

The rearrangement links TRBV4-1 to TRBJ2-7, with TRBD1 matching 8 bases. V shed 1 base, J shed 1 base, and the junction held 6 bases outside the gene matches. Germline assignment: CDR1 MGHRA and CDR2 YSYEKL. This CDR3 is 16 amino acids long. CDR3 nucleotides: TGCGCCAGCAGCCAAGGGGGACAGGCCTTTTCCTACGAGCAGTACTTC. Its protein is CASSQGGQAFSYEQYF.

The chain is built from TRBV7-2 and TRBJ2-1, with 13 bases identical to TRBD2. Unmatched junction bases numbered 7, after V lost 5 bases and J lost 6 bases. The CDR3 length is 16 residues. CDR1 is SGHTA and CDR2 is FQGNSA in the germline V gene. CDR3 in amino acids: CASSPRTSGRGNEQFF. DNA for the CDR3: TGTGCCAGCAGCCCGCGGACTAGCGGGAGAGGCAATGAGCAGTTCTTC.

This clone has just one count. J is TRBJ2-5 and V is TRBV20-1; D not resolved. The length of the CDR3 is 10 residues. V was cut by 5 bases and J by 4 bases, with 5 bases left in between. The germline gives CDR1 DFQATT, CDR2 SNEGSKA (reference sequence). In nucleotides, the CDR3 is TGCAGTGCTCCCCGAGAGACCCAGTACTTC. Translation gives CSAPRETQYF.

This clone was seen a single time. The chain couples TRBV19 to TRBJ1-2, with 8 positions matching TRBD1. The V gene end was trimmed by 2 bases and the J gene end by 7 bases; junction bases not matched to a gene: 9. This CDR3 spans 15 amino acids. The germline CDR1 and CDR2 sequences are LNHDA and SQIVND (reference sequence). The CDR3: CASSIIGQGRSGYTF. The CDR3, as DNA: TGTGCCAGTAGTATAATAGGACAGGGAAGAAGTGGCTACACCTTC. Supplemented by reference TRBV19 and TRBJ1-2, the full variable domain reads DGGITQSPKYLFRKEGQNVTLSCEQNLNHDAMYWYRQDPGQGLRLIYYSQIVNDFQKGDIAEGYSVSREKKESFPLTVTSAQKNPTAFYLCASSIIGQGRSGYTFGSGTRLTVV.

On this clone itself: At one end the junction does not follow the germline gene, possibly because of a read error. The gene calls are TRBV7-9 and TRBJ2-1, with a tentative D call TRBD2 (8 bases). Germline values: CDR1 SEHNR, CDR2 FQNEAQ (reference sequence). CDR3 size: 17 residues. CDR3 in amino acids: CSSSSTTGFGTSNEQFF. Here the CDR3 DNA reads TGTTCCAGCAGCTCGACGACAGGGTTCGGGACTAGCAATGAGCAGTTCTTC.

The chain joins TRBV11-2 to TRBJ2-7; possibly TRBD1 for D (5 bases). Germline V CDR1 and CDR2: SGHAT, FQNNGV. With 2 bases removed from V and 1 base from J, the gap between germline ends came to 12 bases. This CDR3 has 15 amino acids. As DNA, the CDR3 is TGTGCCAGCAGCTTATCCGCAGGGCCATCCTACGAGCAGTACTTC. Protein sequence: CASSLSAGPSYEQYF.

This chain links TRBV27 with TRBJ2-5; TRBD2 might be the D (5 bases). V was pared by 8 bases and J by 5 bases, with 18 bases between. The CDR3 has 14 residues. The germline gives CDR1 MNHEY, CDR2 SMNVEV (reference sequence). The CDR3 DNA is TGTGCCAGCGGGTATGGGGTAGGAGGCGAGACCCAGTACTTC. It specifies CASGYGVGGETQYF.

V gene TRBV9 combines with J gene TRBJ2-7, with 7 bases lining up with TRBD1. Losses at the gene ends were 0 bases for V and 3 bases for J; bases not matched to a gene: 6. Looked up from germline, CDR1 is SGDLS and CDR2 is YYNGEE. This CDR3 region has 15 residues. CDR3 residues: CASSVEGGGFYEQYF. For the CDR3, the DNA is TGTGCCAGCAGCGTAGAAGGGGGCGGCTTCTACGAGCAGTACTTC. The full variable domain, rest sourced from reference TRBV9 and TRBJ2-7, is DSGVTQTPKHLITATGQRVTLRCSPRSGDLSVYWYQQSLDQGLQFLIQYYNGEERAKGNILERFSAQQFPDLHSELNLSSLELGDSALYFCASSVEGGGFYEQYFGPGTRLTVT.

The chain combines TRBV7-2 with TRBJ2-5; unclear D gene. Germline V CDR1 and CDR2: SGHTA, FQGNSA. CDR3 length: 13 residues. Trimming took 1 base from V and 5 from J, leaving 8 bases between them. In DNA, the CDR3 is TGTGCCAGCAGCTTAGGCAGTTTGGAGACCCAGTACTTC. Protein: CASSLGSLETQYF. The full variable domain, in which reference TRBV7-2 and TRBJ2-5 provide the parts outside the CDR3, is GAGVSQSPSNKVTEKGKDVELRCDPISGHTALYWYRQSLGQGLEFLIYFQGNSAPDKSGLPSDRFSAERTGGSVSTLTIQRTQQEDSAVYLCASSLGSLETQYFGPGTRLLVL.

This rearrangement joins TRBV5-1 to TRBJ2-7; a weak D match, TRBD1 (5 bases). The germline V gene encodes CDR1 SGHRS and CDR2 YFSETQ. The CDR3 covers 15 residues. V was clipped by 0 bases and J by 4 bases, with 14 bases between them. This CDR3 is CASSLGPGLVYEQYF. In DNA, the CDR3 is TGCGCCAGCAGCTTGGGTCCAGGGCTCGTTTACGAGCAGTACTTC. The full variable domain, rest sourced from reference TRBV5-1 and TRBJ2-7, is KAGVTQTPRYLIKTRGQQVTLSCSPISGHRSVSWYQQTPGQGLQFLFEYFSETQRNKGNFPGRFSGRQFSNSRSEMNVSTLELGDSALYLCASSLGPGLVYEQYFGPGTRLTVT.

The gene calls are TRBV7-9 and TRBJ2-5; D is undetermined. The last part of the DNA fits TRBJ2-7 better; the J call may be wrong. The CDR3 is 12 residues long. Per the germline V gene, CDR1 is SEHNR and CDR2 is FQNEAQ (reference sequence). The CDR3, as DNA: TGTGCCAGCAGCCTTGGTTCCTACGAGCAGTACTTC. It encodes CASSLGSYEQYF.

The genes are TRBV5-6 and TRBJ2-1; perhaps TRBD2 as D (5 bases). The CDR3 has 15 amino acids. V was clipped by 1 base and J by 3 bases, with 11 bases between them. CDR1 is SGHDT and CDR2 is YYEEEE in the germline V gene. CDR3 region: CASSLRAGLYNEQFF. The CDR3 DNA reads TGTGCCAGCAGCTTGAGGGCAGGACTCTACAATGAGCAGTTCTTC.

The V call is TRBV15, the J call TRBJ1-1; D ambiguous. Germline CDR1 and CDR2: LNHNV and YYDKDF (reference sequence). This CDR3 contains 13 residues. V was cut by 5 bases and J by 2 bases, with 9 bases left in between. CDR3 coding DNA: TGTGCCACCAGCGGGCAGCAAAACACTGAAGCTTTCTTT. Its protein product is CATSGQQNTEAFF.

The chain couples TRBV5-1 to TRBJ2-1, with 7 bases aligning to TRBD2. From germline, CDR1 is SGHRS and CDR2 YFSETQ. With 1 base clipped from V and 6 bases from J, the junction kept 7 bases outside the gene matches. This CDR3 spans 15 amino acids. The CDR3 here is CASSLLERGTNEQFF. The CDR3 nucleotides read TGCGCCAGCAGCTTGTTGGAGCGGGGCACCAATGAGCAGTTCTTC.

J is TRBJ2-3 and V is TRBV27, with 10 bases fitting TRBD2. CDR1 and CDR2 (germline): MNHEY, SMNVEV (reference sequence). The J segment lost 0 bases and the V segment lost 4 bases, leaving 4 bases of the junction unmatched. This CDR3 comprises 16 residues. CDR3 DNA sequence: TGTGCCAGCAGTTCGGGGACTAGCGTGAGCACAGATACGCAGTATTTT. Its protein is CASSSGTSVSTDTQYF.

This clone was detected a few times. The rearrangement uses TRBV6-5 and TRBJ1-5; 7 bases line up with TRBD1. Germline V gene lookup returns CDR1 MNHEY and CDR2 SVGAGI. The CDR3 loop spans 14 amino acids. V trimming: 4 bases; J trimming: 4 bases; junction bases outside the gene matches: 4. This CDR3 is CASSSSGQNQPQHF. CDR3 DNA sequence: TGTGCCAGCAGTTCGTCGGGACAGAATCAGCCCCAGCATTTT.

V is TRBV30 and J is TRBJ1-2, with 8 bases that match TRBD1. V was clipped by 3 bases and J by 6 bases; unmatched bases: 6. The germline CDR1 and CDR2 sequences are GTSNPN and SVGIG (reference sequence). The CDR3 is 13 residues long. CDR3 residues: CAWSQGQVNGYTF. The CDR3 DNA follows: TGTGCCTGGAGCCAGGGACAGGTTAATGGCTACACCTTC. The complete variable domain, with remaining parts taken from reference TRBV30 and TRBJ1-2, reads SQTIHQWPATLVQPVGSPLSLECTVEGTSNPNLYWYRQAAGRGLQLLFYSVGIGQISSEVPQNLSASRPQDRQFILSSKKLLLSDSGFYLCAWSQGQVNGYTFGSGTRLTVV.

The chain carries TRBV7-7 and TRBJ2-5; D call uncertain. Trimming took off 0 bases at V and 2 bases at J, with 10 bases between the two ends. Germline assignment: CDR1 SSHAT and CDR2 FNYEAQ (reference sequence). The CDR3 is made up of 15 amino acids. CDR3 region: CASSLAPGSQETQYF. As DNA, the CDR3 is TGTGCCAGCAGCTTAGCTCCAGGATCGCAAGAGACCCAGTACTTC.

The chain carries TRBV15 and TRBJ2-7, with no clear D. The CDR3 loop spans 13 amino acids. Germline values: CDR1 LNHNV, CDR2 YYDKDF (reference sequence). With 5 bases removed from V and 2 bases from J, the gap between germline ends came to 10 bases. CDR3 residues: CATSPAGTYEQYF. CDR3 DNA: TGTGCCACCAGCCCGGCAGGCACCTACGAGCAGTACTTC.

This clone was counted only a few times. The chain recombines TRBV6-6 with TRBJ2-7; 13 bases are shared with TRBD2. CDR1 is MNHNY and CDR2 is SVGAGI in the germline V gene (reference sequence). The CDR3 consists of 15 residues. J was trimmed by 4 bases and V by 0 bases; bases with no gene match: 0. The CDR3 loop reads CASSYSTSGRYEQYF. Here the CDR3 DNA reads TGTGCCAGCAGTTACTCGACTAGCGGGAGGTACGAGCAGTACTTC.

V is TRBV7-3 and J is TRBJ2-7, with a possible D match to TRBD1 (5 bases). Looked up from germline, CDR1 is SGHTA and CDR2 is FQGTGA. The V end lost 2 bases, the J end lost 3 bases, and 14 bases lay between the germline ends. The CDR3 runs to 15 residues. The CDR3 nucleotides are TGTGCCAGCAGCTTATATGGGGCGCCGAACTACGAGCAGTACTTC. This sequence encodes CASSLYGAPNYEQYF.

V is TRBV5-6 and J is TRBJ1-2; possibly TRBD1 for D (6 bases). CDR3 size: 15 residues. Germline V gene lookup returns CDR1 SGHDT and CDR2 YYEEEE. V shed 2 bases and J shed 9 bases, with 20 bases lying between them. The CDR3 loop reads CASSFPGTKYVRYTF. The CDR3 region has the DNA TGTGCCAGCAGCTTCCCCGGGACAAAATATGTACGCTACACCTTC.

The chain combines TRBV15 with TRBJ1-4; D gene unclear. Germline V gives CDR1 LNHNV, CDR2 YYDKDF (reference sequence). CDR3 length equals 15 residues. With 0 bases removed from V and 6 bases from J, the gap between germline ends came to 11 bases. The CDR3 loop is CATSRDVGGHEKLFF. CDR3 bases: TGTGCCACCAGCAGAGATGTAGGAGGGCATGAAAAACTGTTTTTT.